Shown below are 29 T cell receptor beta chains from a single sample sequenced in a study of T cell responses to AZD1222 COVID-19 vaccine. Produced via immunoSEQ multiplex PCR; TCRdb's table is partial and in-frame only. Among about 110,000 clones listed, 85% to 95% were seen once. The sequences come from peripheral blood, collected 28 days after the second AZD1222 dose. The receptors derive from an adult who received the AZD1222 COVID-19 vaccine.

This rearrangement joins TRBV19 to TRBJ1-3; no clear D gene. The CDR3 is 15 residues long. The ends were cut back, 5 bases at V and 0 bases at J, with 11 bases in the middle. Germline CDR1 reads LNHDA; CDR2 reads SQIVND (reference sequence). Here the CDR3 reads CASSPPGYSGNTIYF. CDR3 DNA: TGTGCCAGTAGTCCCCCAGGCTACTCTGGAAACACCATATATTTT.

This clone was seen once. The chain is built from TRBV18 and TRBJ2-7; D uncertain. Germline V gene lookup returns CDR1 KGHSH and CDR2 LQKENI. With 2 bases removed from V and 0 bases from J, the gap between germline ends came to 11 bases. The CDR3 spans 15 residues. The CDR3 region has the DNA TGTGCCAGCTCACCAAGTCCATTCGACTCCTACGAGCAGTACTTC. It translates to CASSPSPFDSYEQYF.

This sequence joins TRBV3-1 (or the pseudogene TRBV3-2) and TRBJ1-1; maybe TRBD1 (5 bases). Trimming removed 3 bases from V and 2 bases from J, with 10 bases in between. This CDR3 spans 14 amino acids. Looked up from germline, CDR1 is LGHDT and CDR2 is YNNKEL (reference sequence). CDR3 DNA: TGTGCCAGCAGCCAGTGGGACCGCAACACTGAAGCTTTCTTT. It is translated as CASSQWDRNTEAFF.

The chain carries TRBV19 and TRBJ1-4; a weak D match, TRBD1 (5 bases). Germline assignment: CDR1 LNHDA and CDR2 SQIVND (reference sequence). This CDR3 is 21 amino acids long. V shed 2 bases and J shed 6 bases, with 31 bases lying between them. The CDR3 loop reads CASSIFVRIQGRRRDDEKLFF. CDR3 DNA: TGTGCCAGTAGTATATTCGTCCGAATCCAGGGAAGAAGGAGAGATGATGAAAAACTGTTTTTT.

The chain combines TRBV6-5 with TRBJ1-5; possibly TRBD1 for D (6 bases). Trimming pared 6 bases from V and 1 base from J, leaving 10 bases between. Germline CDR1 reads MNHEY; CDR2 reads SVGAGI. The CDR3 consists of 14 residues. CDR3 loop: CASSLGQSNQPQHF. CDR3 coding DNA: TGTGCCAGCAGCCTTGGACAGAGCAATCAGCCCCAGCATTTT.

V gene TRBV29-1 combines with J gene TRBJ2-7, with 9 positions matching TRBD1. The CDR3 spans 13 residues. Per the germline V gene, CDR1 is SQVTM and CDR2 is ANQGSEA. V trimming: 5 bases; J trimming: 3 bases; junction bases outside the gene matches: 5. The CDR3, as DNA: TGCAGCGTTCGACAGGGGGTTATCTACGAGCAGTACTTC. This gives the protein CSVRQGVIYEQYF.

The rearrangement links TRBV29-1 to TRBJ2-5; D gene unclear. CDR1 is SQVTM and CDR2 is ANQGSEA in the germline V gene. There are 13 residues in the CDR3. V was pared by 2 bases and J by 2 bases, with 9 bases between. CDR3 nucleotides: TGCAGCGTTGAATTGACACAGCAAGAGACCCAGTACTTC. Translated, it gives CSVELTQQETQYF.

The V call is TRBV9, the J call TRBJ1-5; D unresolved. V lost 1 base to trimming and J lost 4 bases, with 6 bases between them. This CDR3 region has 13 residues. Germline CDR1 reads SGDLS; CDR2 reads YYNGEE. Here the CDR3 reads CASSVLPNQPQHF. As DNA, the CDR3 is TGTGCCAGCAGCGTACTCCCAAATCAGCCCCAGCATTTT. The variable domain in full, completed from reference TRBV9 and TRBJ1-5, reads DSGVTQTPKHLITATGQRVTLRCSPRSGDLSVYWYQQSLDQGLQFLIQYYNGEERAKGNILERFSAQQFPDLHSELNLSSLELGDSALYFCASSVLPNQPQHFGDGTRLSIL.

The rearrangement links TRBV5-1 to TRBJ1-6; D is uncertain. V was shortened by 0 bases and J by 10 bases, with 14 bases between the two germline ends. Germline V gives CDR1 SGHRS, CDR2 YFSETQ. CDR3 length: 15 amino acids. The CDR3 loop reads CASSLDTPTYSPLHF. The CDR3 DNA follows: TGCGCCAGCAGCTTGGATACGCCCACGTACTCACCCCTCCACTTT.

This sequence joins TRBV4-1 and TRBJ1-2; possible D gene TRBD1, 5 bases. The V end was cut by 1 base, the J end by 9 bases, with 27 bases between. Germline V gene lookup returns CDR1 MGHRA and CDR2 YSYEKL. The CDR3 is 18 residues long. The CDR3 nucleotides read TGCGCCAGCAGCCAAGGGGTTAACCAAGTGGGACCGGCGGGGCGCTACACCTTC. This encodes CASSQGVNQVGPAGRYTF.

This chain links TRBV10-1 with TRBJ2-3; D not certain. Per the germline V gene, CDR1 is WNHNN and CDR2 is SYGVQD (reference sequence). The CDR3 spans 13 residues. Trimming took off 2 bases at V and 6 bases at J, with 9 bases between the two ends. The CDR3 loop reads CASSEEIQDTQYF. The CDR3 DNA reads TGCGCCAGCAGTGAGGAGATCCAGGATACGCAGTATTTT.

The chain recombines TRBV5-6 with TRBJ2-5, with a weak D call TRBD1 (5 bases). From germline, CDR1 is SGHDT and CDR2 YYEEEE. The V and J ends lost 4 bases and 0 bases respectively, with 10 bases between them. The CDR3 consists of 14 residues. The CDR3 nucleotides read TGTGCCAGCAGCCTCGACAGATACCAAGAGACCCAGTACTTC. This sequence encodes CASSLDRYQETQYF.

This clone was counted once. The V call is TRBV7-9, the J call TRBJ2-1; TRBD2 matches at 14 bases. Per the germline V gene, CDR1 is SEHNR and CDR2 is FQNEAQ (reference sequence). The CDR3 totals 19 residues. With V trimmed by 5 bases and J by 1 base, 10 bases remained unmatched. CDR3 protein: CASSPRLAGGPGSYNEQFF. CDR3 bases: TGTGCCAGCAGCCCCCGACTAGCGGGGGGGCCTGGGTCCTACAATGAGCAGTTCTTC.

The chain links TRBV27 to TRBJ1-5; D is uncertain. Trimming stripped 8 bases from V and 2 bases from J, with 13 bases between. The CDR3 is 14 residues long. Germline CDR1 MNHEY, CDR2 SMNVEV (reference sequence). The CDR3 region has the DNA TGTGCCAGCGGCCCCTATGCAGGCAATCAGCCCCAGCATTTT. Residues: CASGPYAGNQPQHF.

The chain combines TRBV5-5 with TRBJ1-1, with D possibly being TRBD1 (5 bases). Per germline, CDR1 SGHKS and CDR2 YYEKEE (reference sequence). V was shortened by 7 bases and J by 4 bases, with 14 bases between the two germline ends. The CDR3 has 13 residues. The CDR3 nucleotides read TGTGCCAGCGTTCGGGGGGTCGGCACTGAAGCTTTCTTT. It encodes CASVRGVGTEAFF.

This chain connects TRBV2 to TRBJ2-7, with TRBD2 identical over 7 bases. The CDR3 consists of 15 residues. CDR1 and CDR2 (germline): SNHLY, FYNNEI. J lost 3 bases, V lost 6 bases, and 11 bases had no gene match. The CDR3 DNA is TGTGCCAGCAGCGCCCGGGCGGGGGTTAACTACGAGCAGTACTTC. Its protein product is CASSARAGVNYEQYF.

The chain has TRBV5-4 and TRBJ2-7; D is perhaps TRBD1 or TRBD2 (5 bases each). This CDR3 contains 14 residues. The germline V gene has CDR1 SGHNT and CDR2 YYREEE (reference sequence). V was cut by 3 bases and J by 3 bases, with 13 bases left in between. CDR3 residues: CASSWDRGGYEQYF. The DNA for the CDR3 is TGTGCCAGCAGCTGGGACCGGGGTGGCTACGAGCAGTACTTC.

The chain is built from TRBV27 and TRBJ1-6, with D possibly matching TRBD1 (5 bases). The CDR3 totals 15 residues. In germline, CDR1 is MNHEY, CDR2 SMNVEV (reference sequence). Deletions cut 3 bases from V and 7 bases from J, with 13 bases between. The CDR3 region is CASSFQGLQNSPLHF. Here the CDR3 DNA reads TGTGCCAGCAGTTTTCAGGGTTTACAAAATTCACCCCTCCACTTT.

The chain combines TRBV5-1 with TRBJ1-1; D may be TRBD1 (6 bases). V lost 0 bases, J lost 10 bases, and 28 bases lay in between. The CDR3 has 18 amino acids. Germline CDR1 and CDR2: SGHRS and YFSETQ. CDR3 nucleotide sequence: TGCGCCAGCAGCTTGGCTGGGGGGCTAGTCACTGGCTCTTTGATAGCTTTCTTT. It yields the protein CASSLAGGLVTGSLIAFF.

The V and J genes are TRBV11-2 and TRBJ2-7; 12 nucleotides line up with TRBD2. Germline V gene data show CDR1 as SGHAT and CDR2 as FQNNGV. The V gene end was trimmed by 5 bases and the J gene end by 3 bases; junction bases not matched to a gene: 5. The CDR3 extends over 15 amino acids. The CDR3 region has the DNA TGTGCCAGCAGCCCACTAGCGGGGGGAGTCTACGAGCAGTACTTC. It specifies CASSPLAGGVYEQYF.

The gene calls are TRBV19 and TRBJ1-5; D is possibly TRBD1 (6 bases). In germline, CDR1 is LNHDA, CDR2 SQIVND (reference sequence). The V and J ends lost 7 bases and 0 bases respectively, with 16 bases between them. This CDR3 region has 16 residues. The CDR3 DNA follows: TGTGCCAGTATCCCTCGGACAGCTTATAGCAATCAGCCCCAGCATTTT. The encoded protein is CASIPRTAYSNQPQHF.

V usage is TRBV6-5 and J usage is TRBJ1-2, with a tentative D call TRBD1 (5 bases). The CDR3 has 13 residues. CDR1 is MNHEY, CDR2 SVGAGI, per germline. V dropped 7 bases and J dropped 8 bases, with 17 bases sitting between them. The CDR3 DNA follows: TGTGCCAGCATCCCCGGGGGGTATGGAGGCTACACCTTC. This encodes CASIPGGYGGYTF.

This chain connects TRBV3-1 (or the pseudogene TRBV3-2) to TRBJ2-7; TRBD2 agrees at 7 bases. With 4 bases clipped from V and 2 bases from J, the junction kept 8 bases outside the gene matches. Germline V gene lookup returns CDR1 LGHDT and CDR2 YNNKEL (reference sequence). The CDR3 is 15 residues long. Here the CDR3 DNA reads TGTGCCAGCAGCCCTTCTAGCGGATATACCTACGAGCAGTACTTC. This gives the protein CASSPSSGYTYEQYF.

The chain combines TRBV5-8 with TRBJ2-7; 7 bases agree with TRBD1. Germline V CDR1 and CDR2: SGHTS, YDEGEE. This CDR3 spans 13 amino acids. V lost 8 bases, J lost 0 bases, and 5 bases stayed unmatched. This chain's CDR3 is CARPGQDSYEQYF. DNA of the CDR3: TGTGCCAGACCCGGACAGGACTCCTACGAGCAGTACTTC. The entire variable domain, with the rest obtained from reference TRBV5-8 and TRBJ2-7, is as follows: EAGVTQSPTHLIKTRGQQATLRCSPISGHTSVYWYQQALGLGLQFLLWYDEGEERNRGNFPPRFSGRQFPNYSSELNVNALELEDSALYLCARPGQDSYEQYFGPGTRLTVT.

The chain links TRBV5-1 to TRBJ2-1; weak D call: TRBD1 (5 bases). V lost 6 bases, J lost 0 bases, and 16 bases lay in between. This CDR3 spans 16 amino acids. In germline, CDR1 is SGHRS, CDR2 YFSETQ. CDR3 in amino acids: CASKGQIKSSYNEQFF. CDR3 DNA: TGCGCCAGCAAGGGGCAGATCAAGAGCTCCTACAATGAGCAGTTCTTC.

The genes are TRBV27 and TRBJ1-1; perhaps TRBD1 as D (6 bases). Germline V gene data show CDR1 as MNHEY and CDR2 as SMNVEV (reference sequence). This CDR3 is built from 14 residues. Trimming stripped 6 bases from V and 9 bases from J, with 20 bases between. CDR3 nucleotide sequence: TGTGCCAGCAGCAAAGGACAGCCTACACTGAAAGCTTTCTTT. Translation: CASSKGQPTLKAFF.

The chain carries TRBV18 and TRBJ2-3; TRBD1 matches at 7 bases. Losses at the gene ends were 7 bases for V and 2 bases for J; bases not matched to a gene: 12. The CDR3 loop spans 16 amino acids. Germline V gives CDR1 KGHSH, CDR2 LQKENI. CDR3 sequence: CASCRSPTGTTDTQYF. CDR3 DNA sequence: TGTGCCAGCTGCCGGAGCCCGACAGGGACCACAGATACGCAGTATTTT.

The rearrangement uses TRBV5-6 and TRBJ2-3; possible D gene TRBD1, 5 bases. The CDR3 has 15 residues. From germline, CDR1 is SGHDT and CDR2 YYEEEE. V lost 3 bases and J 0 bases, leaving 11 bases between the germline ends. The DNA of the CDR3 is TGTGCCAGCAGCTATAGGACATATAGCACAGATACGCAGTATTTT. Its protein is CASSYRTYSTDTQYF.

This chain connects TRBV2 to TRBJ1-6, with D uncertain. Germline values: CDR1 SNHLY, CDR2 FYNNEI. V shed 7 bases and J shed 0 bases, with 10 bases lying between them. The CDR3 totals 15 residues. CDR3 in DNA: TGTGCCAGCATCGACGAGAGCTCCTATAATTCACCCCTCCACTTT. Translating gives CASIDESSYNSPLHF.